Listed below are T cell receptor beta chains from one sample, sequenced in a study of beta chain features in type 1 diabetes. The assay was immunoSEQ multiplex PCR, and TCRdb's table has in-frame clones only and misses some. The table lists fewer than 300,000 clones, approximately 11% of them singletons. What was sequenced was naive CD4+ T cells from blood. The source is a man aged 25 to 40 with type 1 diabetes. The CDR3 runs from the conserved cysteine through the conserved F or W. The order of the fields is V gene, J gene, clone size, D gene, CDR3 protein, CDR3 DNA. A D gene is named only where the DNA matches it firmly. Rows may omit the clone size; those that give it use once, few, many or a size class.

TRBV9	TRBJ1-6	few	NA	CASSGQYSPLHF	TGTGCCAGCAGCGGACAGTATTCACCCCTCCACTTT
TRBV9	TRBJ2-2	few	NA	CASSVAGDTGELFF	TGTGCCAGCAGCGTAGCGGGGGACACCGGGGAGCTGTTTTTT
TRBV7-9	TRBJ1-2	few	TRBD1	CASNRDRSLYGYTF	TGTGCCAGCAATCGGGACAGGAGCCTCTATGGCTACACCTTC
TRBV7-9	TRBJ2-3	few	NA	CASSRPRAETDTQYF	TGTGCCAGCAGCCGGCCCAGGGCGGAAACAGATACGCAGTATTTT
TRBV7-3	TRBJ1-6	few	NA	CASSPGLLNNSPLHF	TGTGCCAGCAGCCCGGGACTTCTGAATAATTCACCCCTCCACTTT
TRBV7-2	TRBJ2-3	few	TRBD2	CASRTSGGTDTQYF	TGTGCCAGCAGGACTAGCGGGGGCACAGATACGCAGTATTTT
TRBV11-2	TRBJ1-1	NA	NA	CASSLEGGGNTEAFF	TGTGCCAGCAGCTTAGAGGGAGGGGGAAACACTGAAGCTTTCTTT
TRBV7-9	TRBJ1-2	NA	TRBD1	CASSSGQGFYGYTF	TGTGCCAGCAGCTCGGGACAGGGGTTCTATGGCTACACCTTC
TRBV11-2	TRBJ1-6	NA	TRBD1	CASSTRPRTGYSPLHF	TGTGCCAGCAGCACCCGACCTAGGACAGGGTATTCACCCCTCCACTTT
TRBV5-8	TRBJ2-5	NA	NA	CASSSTRGAYQETQYF	TGTGCCAGCAGCTCAACCAGGGGCGCGTACCAAGAGACCCAGTACTTC